Shown below are 29 T cell receptor beta chains from a single sample sequenced in a study of blood T cell repertoires in COVID-19. The table came from immunoSEQ multiplex PCR; TCRdb's copy has only in-frame clones and leaves some out. Among 150,000 to 200,000 clones, around nine tenths were seen once, and the ten largest hold 0.5% to 0.55%. The sample was peripheral blood. The origin of the receptors is a man in his forties or fifties with acute or convalescent COVID-19.

The chain combines TRBV6-5 with TRBJ2-1; the D gene is possibly TRBD1 (5 bases). This CDR3 region has 11 residues. Trimming removed 4 bases at V and 9 bases at J, with 7 bases between. CDR1 is MNHEY and CDR2 is SVGAGI in the germline V gene. The DNA for the CDR3 is TGTGCCAGCAGTTTGGGGCCTGAGCAGTTCTTC. As protein: CASSLGPEQFF.

DNA for the CDR3: TGTGCCAGCAGTCCTCAGGACATCTCTGAAGCTTTCTTT. Its translation: CASSPQDISEAFF. The chain joins TRBV28 to TRBJ1-1; D might be TRBD1 (5 bases). This CDR3 has 13 amino acids. Trimming shortened V by 5 bases and J by 6 bases, and 13 bases separated the two germline ends. Germline V gene sequence: CDR1 MDHEN, CDR2 SYDVKM.

The chain combines TRBV7-2 with TRBJ1-2, with D uncertain. The CDR3 is made up of 15 amino acids. Per the germline V gene, CDR1 is SGHTA and CDR2 is FQGNSA. Trimming cost V 2 bases and J 4 bases, with 14 bases left between them. CDR3 sequence reads: CASSLIPGLGYGYTF. For the CDR3, the DNA is TGTGCCAGCAGCTTAATCCCAGGTCTCGGCTATGGCTACACCTTC.

This clone was detected once. The rearrangement joins TRBV29-1 to TRBJ1-1, with 8 bases that match TRBD1. The CDR3 sequence is 14 residues long. Looked up from germline, CDR1 is SQVTM and CDR2 is ANQGSEA. With 3 bases clipped from V and 2 bases from J, the junction kept 5 bases outside the gene matches. The CDR3 region is CSVERQGANTEAFF. CDR3 DNA sequence: TGCAGCGTTGAGAGGCAGGGGGCTAACACTGAAGCTTTCTTT.

This clone was seen a handful of times. This may come from a read error, since a much larger clone is one base off. The genes are TRBV7-6 and TRBJ1-1, with a possible D match to TRBD1 (5 bases). Germline loops: CDR1 SGHVS, CDR2 FNYEAQ. The V end was cut by 3 bases, the J end by 4 bases, with 9 bases between. CDR3 length: 13 amino acids. The CDR3 is CASSFGGGTEAFF. The CDR3 nucleotides read TGTGCCAGCAGCTTCGGGGGGGGCACTGAAGCTTTCTTT.

The chain combines TRBV2 with TRBJ2-1; no clear D. V dropped 8 bases and J dropped 4 bases, with 3 bases sitting between them. The germline V gene has CDR1 SNHLY and CDR2 FYNNEI. The CDR3 is made up of 10 amino acids. The CDR3 DNA reads TGTGCCAGCTTATACAATGAGCAGTTCTTC. Amino acid sequence: CASLYNEQFF. Full variable domain (outside the CDR3, taken from reference TRBV2 and TRBJ2-1): EPEVTQTPSHQVTQMGQEVILRCVPISNHLYFYWYRQILGQKVEFLVSFYNNEISEKSEIFDDQFSVERPDGSNFTLKIRSTKLEDSAMYFCASLYNEQFFGPGTRLTVL.

This clone was observed a single time. The rearrangement joins TRBV28 to TRBJ2-7, with 10 bases matching TRBD2. The CDR3 is 16 residues long. Trimming cost V 6 bases and J 7 bases; bases outside gene matches: 15. Per the germline V gene, CDR1 is MDHEN and CDR2 is SYDVKM. This chain's CDR3 is CASSPSGGVGSWEQYF. DNA of the CDR3: TGTGCCAGCAGCCCGAGCGGGGGGGTGGGAAGTTGGGAGCAGTACTTC. The full variable domain, its missing parts supplied by reference TRBV28 and TRBJ2-7, is DVKVTQSSRYLVKRTGEKVFLECVQDMDHENMFWYRQDPGLGLRLIYFSYDVKMKEKGDIPEGYSVSREKKERFSLILESASTNQTSMYLCASSPSGGVGSWEQYFGPGTRLTVT.

The sample holds one count of this clone. This chain joins TRBV7-9 and TRBJ1-1, with D maybe TRBD1 (5 bases). Germline V gene lookup returns CDR1 SEHNR and CDR2 FQNEAQ (reference sequence). This CDR3 region has 15 residues. V lost 2 bases and J 1 base, leaving 11 bases between the germline ends. CDR3 protein: CASSLLGLRNTEAFF. CDR3 nucleotides: TGTGCCAGCAGCTTACTGGGGCTACGGAACACTGAAGCTTTCTTT. Drawing the rest from reference TRBV7-9 and TRBJ1-1, the complete variable domain is DTGVSQNPRHKITKRGQNVTFRCDPISEHNRLYWYRQTLGQGPEFLTYFQNEAQLEKSRLLSDRFSAERPKGSFSTLEIQRTEQGDSAMYLCASSLLGLRNTEAFFGQGTRLTVV.

This chain links TRBV10-2 with TRBJ2-3; 9 positions match TRBD2. Germline lookup yields CDR1 WSHSY and CDR2 SAAADI. CDR3 length equals 15 residues. Trimming at V came to 3 bases and at J to 5 bases, leaving 6 bases not matched to a gene. This CDR3 is CASSDASGMVDTQYF. As DNA, the CDR3 is TGCGCCAGCAGTGATGCTAGCGGGATGGTAGATACGCAGTATTTT.

V gene TRBV19 combines with J gene TRBJ1-1; no clear D. The CDR3 is made up of 14 amino acids. Germline assignment: CDR1 LNHDA and CDR2 SQIVND (reference sequence). Trimming took off 1 base at V and 5 bases at J, with 11 bases between the two ends. CDR3 bases: TGTGCCAGTAGTATAGTGCCAGGAGGGACTGAAGCTTTCTTT. It is translated as CASSIVPGGTEAFF.

V is TRBV30 and J is TRBJ1-4, with TRBD1 matching over 9 bases. V trimming: 2 bases; J trimming: 8 bases; junction bases outside the gene matches: 6. Germline CDR1 and CDR2: GTSNPN and SVGIG (reference sequence). This CDR3 spans 14 amino acids. DNA of the CDR3: TGTGCCTGGAGTATTACAGGGGGCGGGGAAAAACTGTTTTTT. Translated: CAWSITGGGEKLFF.

The chain couples TRBV5-3 to TRBJ1-1; TRBD1 matches 8 bases. TRBV5-3 falls under the ORF class, with uncertain function. The J segment lost 5 bases and the V segment lost 8 bases, leaving 2 bases of the junction unmatched. This CDR3 spans 11 amino acids. CDR3 loop: CASYRGTEAFF. The CDR3 DNA sequence: TGTGCCAGTTACAGGGGGACTGAAGCTTTCTTT.

The gene calls are TRBV10-3 and TRBJ2-1, with 15 bases identical to TRBD2. Germline loops: CDR1 ENHRY, CDR2 SYGVKD. This CDR3 is built from 14 residues. Losses at the gene ends were 10 bases for V and 6 bases for J; bases not matched to a gene: 4. In DNA form, the CDR3 reads TGTGCCACAGGGGGACTAGCGGGAGGCAATGAGCAGTTCTTC. It codes for CATGGLAGGNEQFF.

The CDR3 loop is CASKRDREDGYTF. The DNA of the CDR3 is TGTGCCAGTAAAAGGGACAGGGAAGATGGCTACACCTTC. The rearrangement links TRBV19 to TRBJ1-2; TRBD1 matches at 9 bases. The CDR3 runs 13 residues. V was pared by 7 bases and J by 6 bases, with 6 bases of the junction left unmatched. CDR1 and CDR2 from the germline V gene are LNHDA and SQIVND (reference sequence).

The V call is TRBV3-1 (or the pseudogene TRBV3-2), the J call TRBJ2-2; TRBD2 aligns across 10 bases. CDR1 is LGHDT, CDR2 YNNKEL, per germline (reference sequence). CDR3 length: 18 residues. V lost 3 bases, J lost 1 base, and 8 bases stayed unmatched. CDR3 region: CASSHVKRGGKNTGELFF. CDR3 coding DNA: TGTGCCAGCAGCCATGTTAAGCGGGGGGGAAAGAACACCGGGGAGCTGTTTTTT.

V usage is TRBV28 and J usage is TRBJ2-7; no clear D gene. V was cut by 5 bases and J by 4 bases, with 9 bases left in between. The germline V gene encodes CDR1 MDHEN and CDR2 SYDVKM. This CDR3 has 12 residues. Here the CDR3 reads CASSLNGYEQYV. In DNA, the CDR3 is TGTGCCAGCAGTCTAAACGGTTACGAGCAGTACGTC.

The chain has TRBV19 and TRBJ1-1, with TRBD1 identical over 7 bases. Per germline, CDR1 LNHDA and CDR2 SQIVND (reference sequence). J lost 4 bases, V lost 2 bases, and 10 bases had no gene match. The CDR3 runs 16 residues. The DNA for the CDR3 is TGTGCCAGTAGTATAAGACAGGGTGTGGGAAGCACTGAAGCTTTCTTT. This encodes CASSIRQGVGSTEAFF.

The J gene is TRBJ1-1, the V gene TRBV3-1 (or the pseudogene TRBV3-2), with no clear D. There are 13 residues in the CDR3. The germline gives CDR1 LGHDT, CDR2 YNNKEL (reference sequence). Trimming took 5 bases from V and 1 from J, leaving 8 bases between them. The DNA for the CDR3 is TGTGCCAGCAGCAGGCGACAGAACACTGAAGCTTTCTTT. Translated, it gives CASSRRQNTEAFF.

The count of this clone is one. The CDR3 DNA reads TGTGCCAGCAGCGCAAACGGGGATACGCAGTATTTT. It translates to CASSANGDTQYF. The chain has TRBV11-2 and TRBJ2-3; D uncertain. V shed 5 bases and J shed 6 bases, with 9 bases lying between them. Germline CDR1 is SGHAT and CDR2 is FQNNGV. This CDR3 has 12 residues.

The genes are TRBV6-5 and TRBJ2-5; 8 positions match TRBD2. The CDR3 totals 15 residues. Germline CDR1 MNHEY, CDR2 SVGAGI. V shed 2 bases and J 0 bases; nucleotides not matched to a gene: 2. CDR3: CASSYPGGDQETQYF. As DNA, the CDR3 is TGTGCCAGCAGTTACCCGGGGGGGGACCAAGAGACCCAGTACTTC.

The rearrangement links TRBV29-1 to TRBJ2-7, with 7 bases identical to TRBD2. The CDR3 is made up of 15 amino acids. After removal of 3 bases from V and 1 base from J, the junction contained 9 bases not matched to a gene. Germline lookup yields CDR1 SQVTM and CDR2 ANQGSEA. Written as DNA, the CDR3 is TGCAGCGTTGAGGAAAGGGTAGCGGGTTCCTACGAGCAGTACTTC. Translating gives CSVEERVAGSYEQYF.

The rearrangement uses TRBV6-5 and TRBJ1-3; D not certain. V was pared by 0 bases and J by 3 bases, with 9 bases between. Looked up from germline, CDR1 is MNHEY and CDR2 is SVGAGI. The length of the CDR3 is 15 residues. The CDR3 DNA sequence: TGTGCCAGCAGTTACTCGTACGGGATTGGAAACACCATATATTTT. Translating gives CASSYSYGIGNTIYF.

The rearrangement links TRBV2 to TRBJ1-2; 7 bases agree with TRBD1. The CDR3 runs 15 residues. With V trimmed by 5 bases and J by 4 bases, 10 bases remained unmatched. Germline CDR1 and CDR2: SNHLY and FYNNEI. This chain's CDR3 is CASSPSNQGGYGYTF. CDR3 coding DNA: TGTGCCAGCAGTCCAAGTAACCAGGGGGGCTATGGCTACACCTTC.

The chain joins TRBV7-2 to TRBJ1-3, with 7 bases matching TRBD1. The V gene's germline CDR1 is SGHTA and CDR2 FQGNSA. J gave up 0 bases and V 2 bases, and 4 bases lay outside the gene matches. CDR3 length: 16 residues. CDR3 nucleotide sequence: TGTGCCAGCAGCTTAACAGGGGAACTCTCTGGAAACACCATATATTTT. Amino acid sequence: CASSLTGELSGNTIYF.

The rearrangement joins TRBV7-9 to TRBJ1-2, with TRBD1 as a possible D gene (6 bases). V lost 5 bases and J 2 bases, leaving 12 bases between the germline ends. This CDR3 comprises 14 residues. Germline V CDR1 and CDR2: SEHNR, FQNEAQ (reference sequence). CDR3 coding DNA: TGTGCCAGCAGCGCAAAAACAGGGAACTATGGCTACACCTTC. Residues: CASSAKTGNYGYTF.

The rearrangement uses TRBV7-8 and TRBJ2-5; the match to TRBD2 covers 8 bases. The germline gives CDR1 SGHVS, CDR2 FQNEAQ. Losses at the gene ends were 7 bases for V and 5 bases for J; bases not matched to a gene: 3. This CDR3 is built from 12 residues. The chain's CDR3 is CASTPGGETQYF. The CDR3 DNA follows: TGTGCCAGCACCCCGGGGGGGGAGACCCAGTACTTC.

V and J are TRBV5-1 and TRBJ2-5, with 10 bases identical to TRBD1. After removal of 5 bases from V and 1 base from J, the junction contained 2 bases not matched to a gene. Germline V gene data show CDR1 as SGHRS and CDR2 as YFSETQ. This CDR3 is 14 amino acids long. The CDR3 is CASRRTGGQETQYF. DNA of the CDR3: TGCGCCAGCAGGCGGACAGGGGGCCAAGAGACCCAGTACTTC.

To note about this clone: The same CDR3 is also encoded by other DNA sequences in this sample. The genes are TRBV10-3 and TRBJ2-3, with 7 nucleotides matching TRBD1. Germline CDR1 and CDR2: ENHRY and SYGVKD. Losses at the gene ends were 6 bases for V and 0 bases for J; bases not matched to a gene: 6. This CDR3 contains 15 residues. CDR3 loop: CAIRGGQTSTDTQYF. For the CDR3, the DNA is TGTGCCATCAGAGGGGGACAGACTAGCACAGATACGCAGTATTTT.

The chain employs TRBV25-1 and TRBJ2-7; D is possibly TRBD1 (8 bases). Trimming took off 4 bases at V and 6 bases at J, with 19 bases between the two ends. Germline CDR1 and CDR2: MGHDK and SYGVNS. The CDR3 has 15 residues. The CDR3 DNA reads as TGTGCCAGCAGTGGGAGGACAGGGAGGGCTGGCGAGCAGTACTTC. Amino acid sequence: CASSGRTGRAGEQYF.